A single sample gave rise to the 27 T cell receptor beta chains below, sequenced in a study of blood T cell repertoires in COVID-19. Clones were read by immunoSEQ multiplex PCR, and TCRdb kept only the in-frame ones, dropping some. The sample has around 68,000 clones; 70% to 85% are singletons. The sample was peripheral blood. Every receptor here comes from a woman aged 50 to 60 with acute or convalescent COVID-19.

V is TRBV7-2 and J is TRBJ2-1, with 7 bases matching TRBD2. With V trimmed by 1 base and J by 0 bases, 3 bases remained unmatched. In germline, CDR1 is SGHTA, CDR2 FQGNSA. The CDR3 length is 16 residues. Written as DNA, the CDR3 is TGTGCCAGCAGCTTAGGGCGGGGGAGCTCCTACAATGAGCAGTTCTTC. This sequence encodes CASSLGRGSSYNEQFF.

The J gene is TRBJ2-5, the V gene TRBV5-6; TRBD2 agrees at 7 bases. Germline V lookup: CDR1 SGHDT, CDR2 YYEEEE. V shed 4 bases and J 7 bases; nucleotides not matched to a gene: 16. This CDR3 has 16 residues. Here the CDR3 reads CASSDLLRQGRGTQYF. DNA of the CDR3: TGTGCCAGCAGCGACCTACTAAGACAAGGGAGGGGGACCCAGTACTTC.

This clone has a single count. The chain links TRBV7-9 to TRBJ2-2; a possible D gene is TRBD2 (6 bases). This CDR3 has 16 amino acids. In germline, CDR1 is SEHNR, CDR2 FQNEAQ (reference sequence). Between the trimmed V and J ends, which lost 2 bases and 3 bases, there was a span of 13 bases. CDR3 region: CASSLFTGVYTGELFF. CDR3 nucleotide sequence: TGTGCCAGCAGCTTATTTACGGGAGTGTACACCGGGGAGCTGTTTTTT.

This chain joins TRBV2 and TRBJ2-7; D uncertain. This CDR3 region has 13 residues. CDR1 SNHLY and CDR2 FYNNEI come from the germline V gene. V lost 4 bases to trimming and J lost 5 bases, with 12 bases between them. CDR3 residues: CASSVLYENEQYF. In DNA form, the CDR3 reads TGTGCCAGCAGTGTTCTCTACGAAAACGAGCAGTACTTC.

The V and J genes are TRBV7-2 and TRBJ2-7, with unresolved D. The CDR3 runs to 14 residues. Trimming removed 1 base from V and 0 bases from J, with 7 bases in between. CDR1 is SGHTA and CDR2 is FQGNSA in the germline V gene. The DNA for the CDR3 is TGTGCCAGCAGCTTAGGGAGAAACTCCTACGAGCAGTACTTC. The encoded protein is CASSLGRNSYEQYF.

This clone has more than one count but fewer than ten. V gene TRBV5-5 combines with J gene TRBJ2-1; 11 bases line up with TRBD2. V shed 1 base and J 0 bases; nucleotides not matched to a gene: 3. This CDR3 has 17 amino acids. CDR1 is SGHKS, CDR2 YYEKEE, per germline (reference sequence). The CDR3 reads CASSLTSGGASYNEQFF. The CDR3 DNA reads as TGTGCCAGCAGCTTGACTAGCGGGGGAGCCTCCTACAATGAGCAGTTCTTC.

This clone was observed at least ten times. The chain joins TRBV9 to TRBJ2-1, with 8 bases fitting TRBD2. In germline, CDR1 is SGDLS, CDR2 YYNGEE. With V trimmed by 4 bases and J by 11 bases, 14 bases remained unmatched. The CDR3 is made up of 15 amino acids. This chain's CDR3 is CASSPRTSPFPQQFF. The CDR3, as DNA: TGTGCCAGCAGCCCTAGGACTAGCCCGTTCCCCCAGCAGTTCTTC.

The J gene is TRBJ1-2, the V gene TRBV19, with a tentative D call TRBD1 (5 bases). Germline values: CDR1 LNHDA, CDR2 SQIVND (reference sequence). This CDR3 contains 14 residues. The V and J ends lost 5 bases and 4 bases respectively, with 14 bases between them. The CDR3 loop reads CASSRAGVGYGYTF. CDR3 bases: TGTGCCAGTAGTCGTGCGGGGGTGGGCTATGGCTACACCTTC.

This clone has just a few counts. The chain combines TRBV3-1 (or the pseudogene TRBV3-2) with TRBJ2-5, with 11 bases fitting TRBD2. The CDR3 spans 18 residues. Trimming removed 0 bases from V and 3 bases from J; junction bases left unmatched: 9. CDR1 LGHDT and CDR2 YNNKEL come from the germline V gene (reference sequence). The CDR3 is CASSQDPASGGIEETQYF. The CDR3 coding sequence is TGTGCCAGCAGCCAAGACCCGGCTAGCGGGGGGATAGAAGAGACCCAGTACTTC.

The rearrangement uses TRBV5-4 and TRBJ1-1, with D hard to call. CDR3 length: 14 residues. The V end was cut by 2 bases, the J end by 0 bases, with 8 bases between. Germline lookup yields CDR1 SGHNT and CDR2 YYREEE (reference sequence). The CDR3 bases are TGTGCCAGCAGCTTACCGGGGATGAACACTGAAGCTTTCTTT. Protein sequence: CASSLPGMNTEAFF.

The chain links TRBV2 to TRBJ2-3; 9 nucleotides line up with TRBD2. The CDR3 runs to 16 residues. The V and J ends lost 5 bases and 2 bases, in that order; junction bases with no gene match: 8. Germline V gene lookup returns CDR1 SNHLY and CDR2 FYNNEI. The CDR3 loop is CASSQRASGTTDTQYF. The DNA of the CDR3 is TGTGCCAGCAGTCAAAGGGCTAGCGGGACCACAGATACGCAGTATTTT.

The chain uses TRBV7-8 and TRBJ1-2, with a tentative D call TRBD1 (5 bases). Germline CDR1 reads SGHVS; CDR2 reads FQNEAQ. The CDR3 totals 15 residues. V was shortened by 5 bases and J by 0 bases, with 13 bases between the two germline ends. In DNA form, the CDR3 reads TGTGCCAGCAGCGGAGACGGGGGAGCTAACTATGGCTACACCTTC. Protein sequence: CASSGDGGANYGYTF.

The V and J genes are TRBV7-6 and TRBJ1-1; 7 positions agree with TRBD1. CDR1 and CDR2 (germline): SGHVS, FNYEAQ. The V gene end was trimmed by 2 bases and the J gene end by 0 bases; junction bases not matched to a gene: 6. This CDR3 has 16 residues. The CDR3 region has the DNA TGTGCCAGCAGCTTAACCGCACAGGGGTTGAACACTGAAGCTTTCTTT. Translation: CASSLTAQGLNTEAFF.

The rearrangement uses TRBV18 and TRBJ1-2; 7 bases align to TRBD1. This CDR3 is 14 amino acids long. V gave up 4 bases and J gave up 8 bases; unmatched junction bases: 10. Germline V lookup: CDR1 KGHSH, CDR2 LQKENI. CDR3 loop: CASSQNRGEGGYTF. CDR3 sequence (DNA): TGTGCCAGCTCACAAAACAGGGGTGAAGGCGGCTACACCTTC.

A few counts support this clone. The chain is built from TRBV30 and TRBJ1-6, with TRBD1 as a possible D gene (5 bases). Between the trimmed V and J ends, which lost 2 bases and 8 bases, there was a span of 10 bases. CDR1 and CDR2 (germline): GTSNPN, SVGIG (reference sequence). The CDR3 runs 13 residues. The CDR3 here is CAWSQGSDSPLHF. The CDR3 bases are TGTGCCTGGAGTCAGGGATCAGATTCACCCCTCCACTTT.

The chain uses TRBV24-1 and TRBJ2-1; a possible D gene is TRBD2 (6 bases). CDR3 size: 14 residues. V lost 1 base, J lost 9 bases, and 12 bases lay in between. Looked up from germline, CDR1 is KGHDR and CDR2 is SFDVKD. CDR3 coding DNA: TGTGCCACCAGTGATTTTTTTTCGCGGGGTGAGCAGTTCTTC. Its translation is CATSDFFSRGEQFF.

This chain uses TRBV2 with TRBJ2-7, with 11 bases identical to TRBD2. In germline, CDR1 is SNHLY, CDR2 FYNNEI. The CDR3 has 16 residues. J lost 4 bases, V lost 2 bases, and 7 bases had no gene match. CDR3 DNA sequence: TGTGCCAGCAGTGAAAGGGCTAGCGGGAGGTTATACGAGCAGTACTTC. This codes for CASSERASGRLYEQYF.

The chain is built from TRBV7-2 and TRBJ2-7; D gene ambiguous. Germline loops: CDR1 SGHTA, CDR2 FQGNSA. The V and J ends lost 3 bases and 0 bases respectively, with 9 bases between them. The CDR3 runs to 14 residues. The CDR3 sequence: CASSFRAGSYEQYF. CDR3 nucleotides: TGTGCCAGCAGCTTTCGCGCAGGCTCCTACGAGCAGTACTTC.

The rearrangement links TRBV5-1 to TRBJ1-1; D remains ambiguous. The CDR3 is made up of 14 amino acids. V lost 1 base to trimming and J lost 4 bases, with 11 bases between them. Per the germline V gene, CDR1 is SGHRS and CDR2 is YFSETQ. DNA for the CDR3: TGCGCCAGCAGCTTGACGGCAGGTGGCACTGAAGCTTTCTTT. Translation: CASSLTAGGTEAFF.

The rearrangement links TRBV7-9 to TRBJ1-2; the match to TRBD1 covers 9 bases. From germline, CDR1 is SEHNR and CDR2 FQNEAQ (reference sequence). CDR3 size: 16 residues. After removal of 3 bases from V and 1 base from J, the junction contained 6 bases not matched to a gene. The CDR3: CASSLTGGRINYGYTF. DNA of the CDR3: TGTGCCAGCAGCTTGACAGGGGGGAGAATTAACTATGGCTACACCTTC.

The CDR3 region is CSVKREAGTGELFF. CDR3 nucleotide sequence: TGCAGCGTTAAGCGGGAGGCCGGCACCGGGGAGCTGTTTTTT. This chain uses TRBV29-1 with TRBJ2-2, with TRBD2 matching over 9 bases. CDR3 size: 14 residues. V trimming: 5 bases; J trimming: 4 bases; junction bases outside the gene matches: 5. Germline lookup yields CDR1 SQVTM and CDR2 ANQGSEA.

The CDR3 loop is CASSPLDGGQPQHF. The CDR3 bases are TGTGCCAGTAGCCCCTTGGACGGAGGTCAGCCCCAGCATTTT. The V gene is TRBV19, the J gene TRBJ1-5; D remains unclear. Trimming shortened V by 6 bases and J by 6 bases, and 15 bases separated the two germline ends. CDR1 is LNHDA, CDR2 SQIVND, per germline (reference sequence). The CDR3 length is 14 residues. Using reference TRBV19 and TRBJ1-5 for the parts outside the CDR3, the full variable domain is DGGITQSPKYLFRKEGQNVTLSCEQNLNHDAMYWYRQDPGQGLRLIYYSQIVNDFQKGDIAEGYSVSREKKESFPLTVTSAQKNPTAFYLCASSPLDGGQPQHFGDGTRLSIL.

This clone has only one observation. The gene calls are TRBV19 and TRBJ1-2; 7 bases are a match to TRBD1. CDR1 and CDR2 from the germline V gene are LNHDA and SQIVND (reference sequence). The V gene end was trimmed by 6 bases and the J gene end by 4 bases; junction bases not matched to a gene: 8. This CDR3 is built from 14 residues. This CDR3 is CASRPGDRTYGYTF. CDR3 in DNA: TGTGCCAGTAGGCCCGGGGACAGAACCTATGGCTACACCTTC.

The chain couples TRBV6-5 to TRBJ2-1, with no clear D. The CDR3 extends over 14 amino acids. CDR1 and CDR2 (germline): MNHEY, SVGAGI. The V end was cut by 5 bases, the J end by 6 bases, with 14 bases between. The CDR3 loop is CASSQSRNFNEQFF. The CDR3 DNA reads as TGTGCCAGCAGTCAGTCGAGGAACTTCAATGAGCAGTTCTTC.

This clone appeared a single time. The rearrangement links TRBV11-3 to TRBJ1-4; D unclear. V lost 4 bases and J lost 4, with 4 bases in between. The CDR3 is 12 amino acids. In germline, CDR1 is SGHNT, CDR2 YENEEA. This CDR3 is CASSYSNEKLFF. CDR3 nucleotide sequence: TGTGCCAGCAGCTACAGTAATGAAAAACTGTTTTTT.

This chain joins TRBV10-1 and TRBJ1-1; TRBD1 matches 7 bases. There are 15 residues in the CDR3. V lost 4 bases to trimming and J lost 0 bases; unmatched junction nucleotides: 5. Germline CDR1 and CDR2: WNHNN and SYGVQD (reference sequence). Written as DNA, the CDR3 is TGCGCCAGCAGTGCAAACAGGGGCATGAACACTGAAGCTTTCTTT. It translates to CASSANRGMNTEAFF.

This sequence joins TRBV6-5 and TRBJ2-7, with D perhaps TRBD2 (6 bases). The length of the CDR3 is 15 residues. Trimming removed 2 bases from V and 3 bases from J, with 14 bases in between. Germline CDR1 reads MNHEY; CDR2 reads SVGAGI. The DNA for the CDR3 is TGTGCCAGCAGTTACGGGTCGACTAGTGGCTACGAGCAGTACTTC. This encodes CASSYGSTSGYEQYF.